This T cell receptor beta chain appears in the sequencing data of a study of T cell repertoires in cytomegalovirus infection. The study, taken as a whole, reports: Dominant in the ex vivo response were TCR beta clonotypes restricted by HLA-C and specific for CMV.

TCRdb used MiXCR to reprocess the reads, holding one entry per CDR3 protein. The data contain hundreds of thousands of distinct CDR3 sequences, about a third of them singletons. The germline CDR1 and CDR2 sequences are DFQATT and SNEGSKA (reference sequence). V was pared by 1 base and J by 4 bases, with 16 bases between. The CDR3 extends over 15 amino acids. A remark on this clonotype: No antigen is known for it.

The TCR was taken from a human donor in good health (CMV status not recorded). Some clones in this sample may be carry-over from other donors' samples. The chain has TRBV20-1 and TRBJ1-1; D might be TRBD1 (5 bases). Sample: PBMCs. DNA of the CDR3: TGCAGTGCTAGAGTCAGGGCCGTGGTATTCACTGAAGCTTTCTTT. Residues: CSARVRAVVFTEAFF.